One TCR beta chain is described in this entry. V trimming: 7 bases; J trimming: 4 bases; junction bases outside the gene matches: 5. The CDR3 covers 14 residues. The germline V gene encodes CDR1 LNHDA and CDR2 SQIVND (reference sequence). TCRdb's table, derived via immunoSEQ multiplex PCR, lists solely in-frame clones and lacks some. This sample has about 200,000 clones, with roughly 80% found just once. The data originate from a study of blood T cell repertoires in COVID-19. This clonotype was sampled from a woman aged 80 or older with acute or convalescent COVID-19. The source material was peripheral blood. The V gene is TRBV19, the J gene TRBJ2-5; 11 nucleotides line up with TRBD1. The CDR3 protein is CASMRTGGGETQYF. For the CDR3, the DNA is TGTGCCAGTATGAGGACAGGGGGCGGAGAGACCCAGTACTTC.